This passage covers 9 T cell receptor beta chains from one sample sequenced in a study of T cells in Graves' hyperthyroidism and ophthalmopathy (dated by TCRdb to between 2017 and 2020). Library preparation used multiplex PCR. Reads for this sample came from an Illumina HiSeq 2000. TCR beta CDR3 regions were amplified from RNA transcripts. The first round of RT-PCR for the TCR CDR3 was performed with the HTBI primer set and the Qiagen OneStep RT-PCR kit. TCRdb trimmed the raw reads at Q25, called clones with MiXCR and kept productive beta chains. Identical CDR3 protein sequences are pooled into one entry, listed with their most common genes and DNA. Across this sample there are about 640,000 distinct CDR3 sequences, with more than 20% seen only once. Around a third of the sample is held by the ten biggest clonotypes. Sequencing was done on a sample of blood. These receptors were obtained from a man aged 25 to 45 with Graves' ophthalmopathy.

This clonotype was picked up a small number of times. This sequence joins TRBV5-1 and TRBJ1-4; D is possibly TRBD1 (6 bases). CDR1 is SGHRS and CDR2 is YFSETQ in the germline V gene. V was cut by 2 bases and J by 2 bases, with 10 bases left in between. This CDR3 is built from 15 residues. CDR3 bases: TGCGCCAGCAGCTTACAGGGTACGACTAATGAAAAACTGTTTTTT. Translating gives CASSLQGTTNEKLFF.

The chain is built from TRBV6-5 and TRBJ2-4; 9 bases fit TRBD1. The V gene end was trimmed by 0 bases and the J gene end by 8 bases; junction bases not matched to a gene: 5. Germline CDR1 and CDR2: MNHEY and SVGAGI. The CDR3 spans 15 residues. The CDR3 region has the DNA TGTGCCAGCAGTTACTCGACAGGGGGGTGGGACATTCAGTACTTC. Translation gives CASSYSTGGWDIQYF.

The chain combines TRBV5-4 with TRBJ2-5, with D perhaps TRBD1 or TRBD2 (6 bases each). The ends were cut back, 5 bases at V and 5 bases at J, with 13 bases in the middle. The germline gives CDR1 SGHNT, CDR2 YYREEE (reference sequence). The CDR3 contains 13 residues. CDR3 loop: CASRTDSGETQYF. In nucleotides, the CDR3 is TGTGCCAGCAGGACGGACAGCGGGGAGACCCAGTACTTC.

This CDR3 is CASSFEGPRQETQYF. CDR3 DNA sequence: TGTGCCAGCAGCTTTGAGGGACCCAGGCAAGAGACCCAGTACTTC. The V call is TRBV5-4, the J call TRBJ2-5; D tentatively reads TRBD1 or TRBD2 (5 bases each). CDR3 length equals 15 residues. Germline values: CDR1 SGHNT, CDR2 YYREEE (reference sequence). Trimming cost V 2 bases and J 2 bases, with 13 bases left between them.

This clonotype was counted ten times or more. This chain joins TRBV11-2 and TRBJ2-3, with a possible D match to TRBD2 (6 bases). V gave up 5 bases and J gave up 1 base, with 25 bases separating them. Germline lookup yields CDR1 SGHAT and CDR2 FQNNGV. The CDR3 loop spans 19 amino acids. CDR3 in DNA: TGTGCCAGCAGCCTTAGTACGGGTTTGTCAGGAGGGCGCACAGATACGCAGTATTTT. Amino acids: CASSLSTGLSGGRTDTQYF.

In its sample, this clonotype was seen many times. The chain couples TRBV12-3 or TRBV12-4 to TRBJ1-1, with TRBD1 as a possible D gene (5 bases). Deletions cut 7 bases from V and 10 bases from J, with 19 bases between. This CDR3 has 13 residues. The DNA of the CDR3 is TGTGCCAGCATTTCTCAAGTGAGGGGCACAGCTTTCTTT. The encoded protein is CASISQVRGTAFF.

CDR3 loop: CSARVGLAGSFGTGELFF. CDR3 DNA sequence: TGCAGTGCTAGAGTGGGACTAGCGGGGTCCTTTGGCACCGGGGAGCTGTTTTTT. The chain has TRBV20-1 and TRBJ2-2, with TRBD2 matching 13 bases. The CDR3 has 18 residues. V trimming: 1 base; J trimming: 4 bases; junction bases outside the gene matches: 9. Germline V lookup: CDR1 DFQATT, CDR2 SNEGSKA (reference sequence).

The V and J genes are TRBV28 and TRBJ1-5; D is unclear. The germline V gene has CDR1 MDHEN and CDR2 SYDVKM. The CDR3 is 15 residues long. V was cut by 3 bases and J by 15 bases, with 24 bases left in between. DNA of the CDR3: TGTGCCAGCAGTTTCGCACGACCGAATCCGCGTCAGTGGCATTTT. Protein sequence: CASSFARPNPRQWHF.

Concerning this clonotype: This could be a read error, since a much larger clone is one nucleotide away. V usage is TRBV20-1 and J usage is TRBJ2-1; D could derive from TRBD1 or TRBD2 (5 bases each). CDR3 length equals 14 residues. Germline V lookup: CDR1 DFQATT, CDR2 SNEGSKA (reference sequence). CDR3 sequence reads: CNALLRVGTNEQFF. CDR3 nucleotide sequence: TGCAATGCGTTACTTCGGGTAGGGACCAATGAGCAGTTCTTC.